The 10 T cell receptor beta chains in this list originate from one sample, sequenced in a study of T cell changes during pregnancy in multiple sclerosis (dated by TCRdb to about 2019). The protocol used for the library was the immunoSEQ multiplex PCR assay. TCRdb holds this immuneACCESS table with in-frame rearrangements only. Some clones are missing; in checked studies, unresolved V genes explain under half, and the rest has no known cause. The sample contains about 47,000 clones, roughly 89% of them found a single time. The top ten hold about 2% of the sample. The source material was peripheral blood, sampled in the first trimester of pregnancy. Receptors originate from a female donor with multiple sclerosis, enrolled in a pregnancy study.

The chain carries TRBV11-2 and TRBJ1-2; 7 positions agree with TRBD1. Looked up from germline, CDR1 is SGHAT and CDR2 is FQNNGV. This CDR3 has 19 amino acids. J gave up 3 bases and V 2 bases, and 18 bases lay outside the gene matches. CDR3 residues: CASSLRTAAGEGADYGYTF. The CDR3 DNA reads as TGTGCCAGCAGCTTACGCACCGCCGCTGGTGAGGGGGCGGACTATGGCTACACCTTC.

The chain recombines TRBV30 with TRBJ2-7; tentative D call: TRBD2 (6 bases). This CDR3 comprises 12 residues. The ends were cut back, 0 bases at V and 3 bases at J, with 6 bases in the middle. CDR1 and CDR2 from the germline V gene are GTSNPN and SVGIG (reference sequence). In nucleotides, the CDR3 is TGTGCCTGGAGTGTCGGGAGCTACGAGCAGTACTTC. Its protein product is CAWSVGSYEQYF.

The table lists this clone with a count of one. This chain uses TRBV19 with TRBJ2-1; the match to TRBD2 covers 11 bases. Trimming cost V 9 bases and J 5 bases; bases outside gene matches: 6. CDR3 length equals 14 residues. Germline V CDR1 and CDR2: LNHDA, SQIVND (reference sequence). The DNA for the CDR3 is TGTGCCAGCCGAAGACTAGCGGGGCACAATGAGCAGTTCTTC. Its protein product is CASRRLAGHNEQFF.

The chain links TRBV6-1 to TRBJ1-1; D not resolved. V was shortened by 0 bases and J by 4 bases, with 9 bases between the two germline ends. CDR1 and CDR2 from the germline V gene are MNHNS and SASEGT. This CDR3 is built from 14 residues. Here the CDR3 reads CASSEAADVTEAFF. The CDR3 DNA reads as TGTGCCAGCAGTGAAGCCGCGGATGTCACTGAAGCTTTCTTT.

The chain joins TRBV6-1 to TRBJ1-5, with D perhaps TRBD1 (6 bases). The CDR3 extends over 13 amino acids. Germline-derived CDR1 and CDR2 are MNHNS and SASEGT. The ends were cut back, 2 bases at V and 4 bases at J, with 6 bases in the middle. In DNA form, the CDR3 reads TGTGCCAGCAGTGAAAGGGGGAATCAGCCCCAGCATTTT. It specifies CASSERGNQPQHF.

The chain is built from TRBV5-4 and TRBJ2-2, with 10 bases aligning to TRBD1. CDR1 SGHNT and CDR2 YYREEE come from the germline V gene (reference sequence). The CDR3 is made up of 15 amino acids. V was clipped by 5 bases and J by 5 bases; unmatched bases: 6. The CDR3 DNA reads TGTGCCAGCAGTAGACAGGGGGCTTATACCGGGGAGCTGTTTTTT. Its translation: CASSRQGAYTGELFF.

V gene TRBV29-1 combines with J gene TRBJ2-1; D perhaps matches TRBD1 (7 bases). Trimming removed 3 bases at V and 2 bases at J, with 17 bases between. The CDR3 has 16 residues. Germline V gene sequence: CDR1 SQVTM, CDR2 ANQGSEA. In DNA, the CDR3 is TGCAGCGTTGACCCCGCGGGACAGCTCCCCTACAATGAGCAGTTCTTC. Translated: CSVDPAGQLPYNEQFF.

The chain uses TRBV11-1 and TRBJ2-1; 9 bases are shared with TRBD1. Germline CDR1 and CDR2: SGHAT and FQDESV (reference sequence). There are 16 residues in the CDR3. Trimming cost V 1 base and J 4 bases; bases outside gene matches: 5. CDR3: CASSLVEDRGYNEQFF. The CDR3 region has the DNA TGTGCCAGCAGCTTAGTTGAGGACAGGGGATACAATGAGCAGTTCTTC.

This rearrangement joins TRBV11-2 to TRBJ2-3; D unclear. The CDR3 runs 14 residues. CDR1 and CDR2 (germline): SGHAT, FQNNGV. Trimming removed 1 base at V and 6 bases at J, with 11 bases between. CDR3 nucleotides: TGTGCCAGCAGCTTAGGGCAGATTGTGGATACGCAGTATTTT. Amino acids: CASSLGQIVDTQYF.

The genes are TRBV2 and TRBJ2-1, with a weak D call TRBD2 (7 bases). Germline CDR1 reads SNHLY; CDR2 reads FYNNEI. CDR3 length: 14 residues. Deletions cut 8 bases from V and 4 bases from J, with 15 bases between. In DNA, the CDR3 is TGTGCCAGCTCAGAAGGGGGGGAGTACAATGAGCAGTTCTTC. It translates to CASSEGGEYNEQFF.